This record concerns one T cell receptor beta chain sequence. The data were obtained in a study of shared clonotypes between healthy human individuals. Only in-frame clones appear in the TCRdb table, and some are missing; sequencing was by immunoSEQ multiplex PCR. Altogether 530,000 or so clones are present, 75% to 80% being singletons, with the ten largest covering roughly an eighth. V was clipped by 6 bases and J by 4 bases, with 18 bases between them. The CDR3 runs 15 residues. CDR1 is MNHEY, CDR2 SMNVEV, per germline (reference sequence). V and J are TRBV27 and TRBJ1-1; no reliable D call. Material: PBMCs. This receptor was obtained from a woman aged 40 to 50 in good health. Some clones in this sample may be carry-over from other donors' samples. Here the CDR3 DNA reads TGTGCCAGCAGCTCCGAAACCCGGGGTGGCACTGAAGCTTTCTTT. This gives the protein CASSSETRGGTEAFF.